This T cell receptor (beta chain) was sequenced during a study of CD8+ T cells in alopecia areata. TCR sequencing used cDNA made by reverse transcription of extracted RNA. Sequencing was performed with immunoSEQ multiplex PCR; in TCRdb, only in-frame clones are kept and a portion is missing. In total the sample includes 270,000 or so clones, none of them seen once. Findings and limits, study-wide: Clonality was higher in lesional than normal scalp, especially in alopecia totalis/universalis. Sequencing of scalp tissue also captures the resident alphabeta T cells of normal skin.

J was trimmed by 3 bases and V by 4 bases; bases with no gene match: 2. In germline, CDR1 is NSHNY, CDR2 SYGAGN. The CDR3 has 13 amino acids. This clone was seen a few times. What it binds is not known. The gene symbols are mouse symbols. The CDR3 end lies 4 residues beyond the end of the read and is filled in from the germline J gene. The authors sorted pooled cutaneous lymph node cells using CD4, CD8alpha, NKG2D, NKG2ACE and other markers. This receptor was taken from a C3H/HeJ mouse with alopecia areata. Strain haplotype (MHC): H2-k. The genes are TRBV13-1 and TRBJ2-7; 9 bases map to TRBD2. Material for sequencing was CD4+ T cells sorted from a lymph node. The CDR3 loop is CASSPGLGYEQYF. CDR3 DNA, as far as it was read: TGTGCCAGCAGTCCGGGACTGGGCTAT.